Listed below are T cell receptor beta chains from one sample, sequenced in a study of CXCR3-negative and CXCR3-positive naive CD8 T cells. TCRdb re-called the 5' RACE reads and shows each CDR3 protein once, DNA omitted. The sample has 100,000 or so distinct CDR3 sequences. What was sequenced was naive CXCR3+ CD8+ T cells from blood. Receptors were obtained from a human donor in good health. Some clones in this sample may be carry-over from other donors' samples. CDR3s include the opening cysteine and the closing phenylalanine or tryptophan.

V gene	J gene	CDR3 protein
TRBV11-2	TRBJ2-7	CASSKGLAYEQFF
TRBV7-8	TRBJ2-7	CASSLFSHEQYF
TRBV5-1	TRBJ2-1	CASSLDRTYNEQFF
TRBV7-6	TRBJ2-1	CASSLGTSFFEQFF
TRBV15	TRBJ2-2	CATSRQGMNTGELFF
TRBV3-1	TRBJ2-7	CASSQDLGEQYF
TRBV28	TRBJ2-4	CASSLFGVAKNIQYF
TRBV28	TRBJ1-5	CASSLYAGTYQPQHF
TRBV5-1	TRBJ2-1	CASSLGTGAYNEQFF
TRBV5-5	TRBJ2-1	CASSLAGLAYEQFF
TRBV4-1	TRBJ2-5	CASSQDIGVQETQYF
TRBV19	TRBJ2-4	CASSYGAGVLNIQYF
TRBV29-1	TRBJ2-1	CSVDSGTLRGNEQFF
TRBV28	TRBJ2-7	CASTGVTYEQYF
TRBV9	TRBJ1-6	CASSVQGGGSPLHF
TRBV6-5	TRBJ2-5	CASSKAGGQETQYF
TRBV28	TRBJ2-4	CASTDSNEAKNIQYF
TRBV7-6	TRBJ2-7	CASSLGDRASSYEQYF
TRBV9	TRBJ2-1	CASGGGNEQFF
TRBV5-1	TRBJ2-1	CASSPRTGQNNEQFF
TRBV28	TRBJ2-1	CASSAPDEQFF
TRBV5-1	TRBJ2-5	CASSEPGQGAAETQYF
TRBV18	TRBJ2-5	CASSPPSDEDPQETQYF
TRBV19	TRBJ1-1	CASRWGNTEAFF
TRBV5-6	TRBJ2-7	CASTLNPFGVYEQYF
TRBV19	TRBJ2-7	CASGQVDEQYF
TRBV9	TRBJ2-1	CASSVEAGGGPEQFF
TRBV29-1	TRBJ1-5	CSVDRGFQPQHF
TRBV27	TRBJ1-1	CASSFAASTEAFF
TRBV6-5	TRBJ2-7	CASSYSGQGIFSYEQYF
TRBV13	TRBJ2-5	CASSLRSGLYDQETQYF
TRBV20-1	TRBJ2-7	CSARRVRGSSYEQYF
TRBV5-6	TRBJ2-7	CASSFGTSGMYEQYF
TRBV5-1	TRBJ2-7	CASSWSGTSGRTYEQYF
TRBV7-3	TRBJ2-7	CASSLLGGQTGVGEQYF
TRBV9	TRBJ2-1	CASSGGRGGKRDNEQFF
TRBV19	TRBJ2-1	CAGSIGGRNEQFF
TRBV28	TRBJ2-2	CASNSPLEVPGELFF
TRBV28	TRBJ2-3	CASSLSGGSADTQYF
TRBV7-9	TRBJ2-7	CASRFGPTHTDSYEQYF
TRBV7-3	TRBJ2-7	CASSALAGQGVHEQYF
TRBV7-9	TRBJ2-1	CASGETGTRVNEQFF
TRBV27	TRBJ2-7	CASRPTRTYEQYF
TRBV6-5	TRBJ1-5	CASSYPDRRNQPQHF
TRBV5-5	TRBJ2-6	CASSLGQGRSGANVLTF
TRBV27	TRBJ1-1	CASTIQTYRGTEAFF